This entry describes one T cell receptor (beta chain). The data belong to a study of cytomegalovirus exposure and HLA in healthy donors. PCR involved 60 Vbeta and 13 Jbeta primers. Using immunoSEQ multiplex PCR, the repertoire was profiled, and TCRdb retains in-frame clones only, with some absent. Here the sample spans around 130,000 clones, 8.5% being singletons. This TCR derives from a man aged 35-49 years in good health and CMV-seronegative. The specimen sequenced was PBMCs.

CDR3 sequence reads: CASSTSGGAVTGELFF. In DNA form, the CDR3 reads TGTGCCAGCAGCACGAGCGGGGGGGCTGTCACCGGGGAGCTGTTTTTT. The V call is TRBV4-2, the J call TRBJ2-2, with TRBD2 identical over 10 bases. In germline, CDR1 is LGHNA, CDR2 YNFKEQ. The CDR3 has 16 residues. Trimming at V came to 5 bases and at J to 4 bases, leaving 7 bases not matched to a gene.